This T cell receptor (beta chain) was retrieved from a study of T cell clonality in common variable immunodeficiency. The study, taken as a whole, reports: Reportedly, TCR beta sequences from common variable immunodeficiency showed fewer deletions and N-nucleotide insertions.

TCRdb keeps only in-frame clones here, not all; method: immunoSEQ multiplex PCR. Sampling found 23,000 or so clones, none seen once. Replacement immunoglobulin had been given to every CVID subject for at least one year. At least ten counts were recorded for this clone. Its target is not known. The receptor was isolated from a human donor with common variable immunodeficiency. Sequenced material: peripheral blood mononuclear cells.

The CDR3 spells CSASRQGMNEQFF. CDR3 DNA (partial): TGCAGTGCTAGTAGACAGGGGATGAATGAG. The V and J genes are TRBV20-1 and TRBJ2-1; 8 bases are shared with TRBD1. The CDR3 end lies 3 residues beyond the end of the read and is filled in from the germline J gene. CDR3 length: 13 residues. The junction had 5 bases not matched to a gene; V was cut back by 3 bases and J by 7 bases. CDR1 is DFQATT, CDR2 SNEGSKA, per germline (reference sequence).